This T cell receptor (beta chain) stems from a study of OX40 agonist ivuxolimab in advanced cancers. Across the whole study: Hepatocellular carcinoma, melanoma, renal cell or head and neck cancer was diagnosed in the dose-escalation patients.

CDR3 length: 14 residues. Germline V gene data show CDR1 as SNHLY and CDR2 as FYNNEI. The V and J ends lost 6 bases and 4 bases, in that order; junction bases with no gene match: 3. Study results and limitations: Among patients with partial responses at 0.1-3.0 mg/kg, clonal expansion was among the lowest.

This clone was seen more than once but under ten times. What it binds is not known. Clones were sequenced by immunoSEQ multiplex PCR, and TCRdb holds only the in-frame ones, with some missing. The data hold around 40,000 clones, with 86% observed a single time. If patients had autoimmune disease history or systemic immunosuppression, they were excluded. This sequence originates from an adult with an advanced solid tumor such as melanoma, head and neck, liver or kidney cancer. This sample comprised CD4+ or CD8+ T cells sorted from blood, obtained in a trial of the OX40 agonist ivuxolimab. The gene calls are TRBV2 and TRBJ1-4; 9 positions agree with TRBD1. The CDR3 nucleotides read TGTGCCAGCAGGACAGGGGGAAGTAATGAAAAACTGTTTTTT. Protein product: CASRTGGSNEKLFF. Full variable domain (rest looked up from reference TRBV2 and TRBJ1-4): EPEVTQTPSHQVTQMGQEVILRCVPISNHLYFYWYRQILGQKVEFLVSFYNNEISEKSEIFDDQFSVERPDGSNFTLKIRSTKLEDSAMYFCASRTGGSNEKLFFGSGTQLSVL.